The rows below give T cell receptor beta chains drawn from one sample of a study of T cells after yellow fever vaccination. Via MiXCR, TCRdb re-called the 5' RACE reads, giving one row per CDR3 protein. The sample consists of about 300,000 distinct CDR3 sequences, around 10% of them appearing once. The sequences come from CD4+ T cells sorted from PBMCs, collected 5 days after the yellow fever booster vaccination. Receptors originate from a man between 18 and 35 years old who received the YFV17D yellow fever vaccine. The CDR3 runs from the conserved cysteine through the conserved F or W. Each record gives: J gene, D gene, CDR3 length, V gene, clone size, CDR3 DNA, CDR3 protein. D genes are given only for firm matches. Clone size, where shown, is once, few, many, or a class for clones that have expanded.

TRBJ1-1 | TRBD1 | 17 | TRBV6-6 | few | TGTGCCAGCAGTTACCAACCAGGGGGCGGGGGGAACACTGAAGCTTTCTTT | CASSYQPGGGGNTEAFF
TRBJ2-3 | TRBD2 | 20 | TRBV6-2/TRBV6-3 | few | TGTGCCAGCAGTTTATTAGGACTAGCGGTGGGAGGATCTCGCACAGATACGCAGTATTTT | CASSLLGLAVGGSRTDTQYF
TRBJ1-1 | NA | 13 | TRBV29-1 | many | TGCAGCGTCGTCTCGACGGGGAACACTGAAGCTTTCTTT | CSVVSTGNTEAFF
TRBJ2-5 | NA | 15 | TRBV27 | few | TGTGCCAGCAGTTTCTCCACAGGGTCGAGAGAGACCCAGTACTTC | CASSFSTGSRETQYF
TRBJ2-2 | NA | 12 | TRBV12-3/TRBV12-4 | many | TGTGCCAGCAGTAGAGACACCGGGGAGCTGTTTTTT | CASSRDTGELFF
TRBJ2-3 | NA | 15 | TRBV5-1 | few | TGCGCCAGCAGCTTGGGTCAGGTCCTCACAGATACGCAGTATTTT | CASSLGQVLTDTQYF
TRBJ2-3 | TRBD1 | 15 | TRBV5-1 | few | TGCGCCAGCAGCTTGGGACAGGGGAGACGAGATACGCAGTATTTT | CASSLGQGRRDTQYF
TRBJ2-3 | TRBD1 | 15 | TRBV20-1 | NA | TGCAGTGCCTTGACAGGGGCTGTGGCCACAGATACGCAGTATTTT | CSALTGAVATDTQYF
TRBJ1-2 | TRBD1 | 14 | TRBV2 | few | TGTGCCAGCACCGACAGGGGAAGTAACTATGGCTACACCTTC | CASTDRGSNYGYTF
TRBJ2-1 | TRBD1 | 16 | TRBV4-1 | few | TGCGCCAGCAGGGGGGTCGGCGACAGGGGGTTCAATGAGCAGTTCTTC | CASRGVGDRGFNEQFF
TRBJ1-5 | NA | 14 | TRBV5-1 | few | TGCGCCAGCAGCTTGGAGTGGGGGCTTCAGCCCCAGCATTTT | CASSLEWGLQPQHF
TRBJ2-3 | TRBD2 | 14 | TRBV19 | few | TGTGCCAGTAGTATCCGGGGGGGGGCCCCCTCGCAGTATTTT | CASSIRGGAPSQYF
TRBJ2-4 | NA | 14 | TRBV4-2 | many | TGTGCCAGCAGCCAAGAATTCCTGAATAGCATTCAGTACTTC | CASSQEFLNSIQYF
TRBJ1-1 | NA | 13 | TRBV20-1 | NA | TGCAGTGCTAGAGATCGAGGGGATTCTGAAGCTTTCTTT | CSARDRGDSEAFF
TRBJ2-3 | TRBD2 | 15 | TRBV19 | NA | TGTGCCAGTAGTGACCCGGGACTAATCACAGATACGCAGTATTTT | CASSDPGLITDTQYF
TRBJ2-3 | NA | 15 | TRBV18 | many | TGTGCCAGCGCGGACGGAAGGGTGGGCACAGATACGCAGTATTTT | CASADGRVGTDTQYF
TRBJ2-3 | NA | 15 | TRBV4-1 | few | TGCGCCAGCAGCCAAGTGTCGGAAGACACAGATACGCAGTATTTT | CASSQVSEDTDTQYF
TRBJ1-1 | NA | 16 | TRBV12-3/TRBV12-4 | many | TGTGCCAGCAGTTTGTACCGCCCAGGTTGGGACACTGAAGCTTTCTTT | CASSLYRPGWDTEAFF
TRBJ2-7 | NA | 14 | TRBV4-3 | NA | TGCGCCAGCAGCCCAGAGGTAGGGGTCGCCGAGCAGTACTTC | CASSPEVGVAEQYF
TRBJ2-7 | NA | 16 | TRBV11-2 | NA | TGTGCCAGCAGCTTAGCCTACGGTGCCAGGGGTTACGAGCAGTACTTC | CASSLAYGARGYEQYF
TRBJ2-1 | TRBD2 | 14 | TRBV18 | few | TGTGCCAGCTCACCACTGAGGGAGGGAAATGAGCAGTTCTTC | CASSPLREGNEQFF
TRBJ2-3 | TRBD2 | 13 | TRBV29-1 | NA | TGCAGCGTAGGACTAGCGGGGACCCATACGCAGTATTTT | CSVGLAGTHTQYF
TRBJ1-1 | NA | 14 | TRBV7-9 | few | TGTGCCAGCAGCTTAAGGGGCTCGGGGGCTGAAGCTTTCTTT | CASSLRGSGAEAFF
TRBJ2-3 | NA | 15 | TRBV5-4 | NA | TGTGCCAGCAGCGGAGGGAGTTTTCCCACAGATACGCAGTATTTT | CASSGGSFPTDTQYF
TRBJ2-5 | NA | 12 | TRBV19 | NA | TGTGCCAGTAGTACGGGCGGAGGGCTTCAGTACTTC | CASSTGGGLQYF
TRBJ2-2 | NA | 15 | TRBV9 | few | TGTGCCAGCACAGAAGGGACCCCCGGCACCGGGGAGCTGTTTTTT | CASTEGTPGTGELFF
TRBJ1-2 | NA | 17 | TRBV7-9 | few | TGTGCCAGCAGCTCCACTACGACCCGAGGGATTGCGGGTGGCTACACCTTC | CASSSTTTRGIAGGYTF